A single sample gave rise to the 8 T cell receptor beta chains below, sequenced in a study of blood T cell repertoires in COVID-19. TCRdb's copy holds only in-frame clones and misses some; the assay was immunoSEQ multiplex PCR. The profile shows 350,000 to 450,000 clones, 89% of them singletons. The sample consisted of peripheral blood. The receptors were sampled from a woman aged 40 to 50 with COVID-19, enrolled during active disease.

The chain carries TRBV7-2 and TRBJ2-3; TRBD2 aligns across 13 bases. From germline, CDR1 is SGHTA and CDR2 FQGNSA. This CDR3 has 16 amino acids. Germline trimming cut 6 bases from V and 5 bases from J; bases unmatched to any gene: 8. For the CDR3, the DNA is TGTGCCAGCAGTCCTCGACTAGCGGGGGGAAAAGATACGCAGTATTTT. Its translation is CASSPRLAGGKDTQYF. The full variable domain, with the rest looked up from reference TRBV7-2 and TRBJ2-3, is GAGVSQSPSNKVTEKGKDVELRCDPISGHTALYWYRQSLGQGLEFLIYFQGNSAPDKSGLPSDRFSAERTGGSVSTLTIQRTQQEDSAVYLCASSPRLAGGKDTQYFGPGTRLTVL.

The chain is built from TRBV30 and TRBJ1-1; the D is unclear. This CDR3 has 13 amino acids. V lost 2 bases, J lost 0 bases, and 7 bases lay in between. Germline CDR1 is GTSNPN and CDR2 is SVGIG (reference sequence). The CDR3 is CAWSLSLNTEAFF. For the CDR3, the DNA is TGTGCCTGGAGTCTTAGCCTGAACACTGAAGCTTTCTTT.

The chain uses TRBV28 and TRBJ2-1; no reliable D call. CDR3 length: 12 residues. Germline CDR1 MDHEN, CDR2 SYDVKM. Trimming took off 5 bases at V and 2 bases at J, with 4 bases between the two ends. CDR3 in amino acids: CASSDTYNEQFF. CDR3 DNA sequence: TGTGCCAGCAGTGACACCTACAATGAGCAGTTCTTC.

The genes are TRBV3-1 (or the pseudogene TRBV3-2) and TRBJ1-2, with 8 bases fitting TRBD1. Germline CDR1 is LGHDT and CDR2 is YNNKEL (reference sequence). J was trimmed by 8 bases and V by 3 bases; bases with no gene match: 2. The CDR3 is made up of 12 amino acids. CDR3 residues: CASSHGTGGYTF. The CDR3 DNA follows: TGTGCCAGCAGCCATGGGACAGGAGGCTACACCTTC.

The chain recombines TRBV9 with TRBJ2-7, with 9 nucleotides matching TRBD2. From germline, CDR1 is SGDLS and CDR2 YYNGEE. V gave up 4 bases and J gave up 2 bases; unmatched junction bases: 7. This CDR3 is built from 15 residues. The CDR3 DNA follows: TGTGCCAGCAGCCCCCGACTAGCGGATACCTACGAGCAGTACTTC. Translation gives CASSPRLADTYEQYF.

This sequence joins TRBV2 and TRBJ2-2; tentative D call: TRBD1 (5 bases). Germline V gives CDR1 SNHLY, CDR2 FYNNEI. V dropped 1 base and J dropped 5 bases, with 11 bases sitting between them. The length of the CDR3 is 15 residues. The CDR3 DNA reads as TGTGCCAGCAGTGAAGGGCCAGGGCGGACCGGGGAGCTGTTTTTT. Protein sequence: CASSEGPGRTGELFF.

V usage is TRBV28 and J usage is TRBJ1-2; possible D gene TRBD1, 5 bases. The CDR3 is made up of 14 amino acids. Trimming cost V 11 bases and J 6 bases, with 22 bases left between them. Per germline, CDR1 MDHEN and CDR2 SYDVKM. CDR3 nucleotide sequence: TGTGCCGCATTGCCCCGGTGGGGGGTAAATGGCTACACCTTC. Translation: CAALPRWGVNGYTF.

This clone showed up just once. This chain links TRBV6-5 with TRBJ2-1, with D possibly matching TRBD1 (5 bases). V lost 4 bases to trimming and J lost 0 bases, with 10 bases between them. Looked up from germline, CDR1 is MNHEY and CDR2 is SVGAGI. The CDR3 is 15 residues long. CDR3 protein: CASSLTVSSYNEQFF. In DNA form, the CDR3 reads TGTGCCAGCAGTTTGACAGTCAGCTCCTACAATGAGCAGTTCTTC.